Listed below are T cell receptor beta chains from one sample, sequenced in a study of blood T cell repertoires in COVID-19. Profiling relied on immunoSEQ multiplex PCR, and the TCRdb table lists in-frame clones only, not all of them. The repertoire includes roughly 130,000 clones, about four fifths of them detected once, and about 9.2% sits in the top ten. The sequencing sample was made of PBMCs or T cells enriched from blood (not recorded which). The source of these receptors is a man in his forties or fifties who had recovered from COVID-19. The CDR3 runs from the conserved cysteine through the conserved F or W. The D gene is left open where the match is weak. Only some rows state a clone size, as once, few, many or a class for expanded clones.

cdr3_nt | cdr3_aa | j_call | d_call | v_call | clone_size
TGCGCCAGCAGCCAAGATTTGGGACAGATACTGTTTTTT | CASSQDLGQILFF | TRBJ1-4 | TRBD1 | TRBV4-3 | .
TGCGCCAGCAGCCAGGAACATAGCGGGGGGATGACCGGGGAGCTGTTTTTT | CASSQEHSGGMTGELFF | TRBJ2-2 | TRBD2 | TRBV4-3 | few
TGTGCCAGCAGCTTGGGCGGACTAGCGGAGTACAATGAGCAGTTCTTC | CASSLGGLAEYNEQFF | TRBJ2-1 | TRBD2 | TRBV5-4 | .
TGTGCCAGCTCACCCCCCTCTTTGTCTACTAATGAAAAACTGTTTTTT | CASSPPSLSTNEKLFF | TRBJ1-4 | . | TRBV18 | .
TGTGCCAGCAGCCAAGTCGGGACTAGCGGCGCCCGGAGGGAGACCCAGTACTTC | CASSQVGTSGARRETQYF | TRBJ2-5 | TRBD2 | TRBV3-1/TRBV3-2 | .
TGTGCCAGCAGCGCATCGGACAGGATACGAAGTACTGGGGCCAACGTCCTGACTTTC | CASSASDRIRSTGANVLTF | TRBJ2-6 | TRBD1 | TRBV9 | .
TGTGCCAGCAGTTACTGGGACAGGGCAATCCAAGAGACCCAGTACTTC | CASSYWDRAIQETQYF | TRBJ2-5 | TRBD1 | TRBV6-2/TRBV6-3 | .
TGTGCCAGCTCACTCACTAGCCCCGGGGAGCTGTTTTTT | CASSLTSPGELFF | TRBJ2-2 | . | TRBV18 | .
TGTGCCAGCAGCTTAGTAAGTGGACTAGCGGGGACCTACGAGCAGTACTTC | CASSLVSGLAGTYEQYF | TRBJ2-7 | TRBD2 | TRBV7-9 | .
TGTGCCAGCTCACCGGACAGGGGTGTTTACGAGCAGTACTTC | CASSPDRGVYEQYF | TRBJ2-7 | TRBD1 | TRBV18 | .
TGTGCCAGTAGTATAGAAGGGCAGGGCCCTAATGAAAAACTGTTTTTT | CASSIEGQGPNEKLFF | TRBJ1-4 | . | TRBV19 | .
TGTGCCAGCTCACCGGTAGCCAGTGGGGACAGCCGGTCTGGAAACACCATATATTTT | CASSPVASGDSRSGNTIYF | TRBJ1-3 | TRBD1 | TRBV18 | .
TGTGCCAGCATTGGCCAGGGGGCAGGAGAGACCCAGTACTTC | CASIGQGAGETQYF | TRBJ2-5 | TRBD1 | TRBV7-9 | .
TGTGCCAGCATTTCTTCAGGTTTTGGCGAGCAGTACTTC | CASISSGFGEQYF | TRBJ2-7 | . | TRBV12-3/TRBV12-4 | few
TGCGCCAGCAGCCCATCACTTATAATTGCAACTAATGAAAAACTGTTTTTT | CASSPSLIIATNEKLFF | TRBJ1-4 | . | TRBV4-3 | .
TGCGCCAGCAGCTTGCGTGGACTAGCCTACGAGCAGTACTTC | CASSLRGLAYEQYF | TRBJ2-7 | TRBD2 | TRBV5-1 | .
TGTGCCAGCAGCTCACTAGCAGGAGAGACCCAGTACTTC | CASSSLAGETQYF | TRBJ2-5 | . | TRBV6-2/TRBV6-3 | .
TGTGCCAGCAGCTTTGGGGACAGGGAAGATACGCAGTATTTT | CASSFGDREDTQYF | TRBJ2-3 | TRBD1 | TRBV7-9 | .
TGTGCCAGCAGCTTAGGAGACAGGGGAAGCACAGATACGCAGTATTTT | CASSLGDRGSTDTQYF | TRBJ2-3 | TRBD1 | TRBV7-9 | few
TGTGCCAGCAGACTGACAGTCGCCTCTGGAAACACCATATATTTT | CASRLTVASGNTIYF | TRBJ1-3 | . | TRBV2 | .
TGTGCCAGCGTTTCAAACATCTATGGCTACACCTTC | CASVSNIYGYTF | TRBJ1-2 | . | TRBV6-5 | many
TGTGCCAGCAGCCCAATAGCGGGGGGGCCGCTAGGGACAGATACGCAGTATTTT | CASSPIAGGPLGTDTQYF | TRBJ2-3 | TRBD2 | TRBV4-2 | .
TGTGCCACCAGCAGAGATAGCGGGTTAGATGAGCAGTTCTTC | CATSRDSGLDEQFF | TRBJ2-1 | TRBD2 | TRBV15 | .
TGTGCCAGCAGCCCCCAGTGGGGAAACACCATATATTTT | CASSPQWGNTIYF | TRBJ1-3 | . | TRBV7-2 | .
TGTGCCAGCAGCTCACAGGGGATAGGGCCCCAGCATTTT | CASSSQGIGPQHF | TRBJ1-5 | TRBD1 | TRBV6-2/TRBV6-3 | .
TGTGCCAGCAGCTTGCCACAGGGCTACGAGCAGTACTTC | CASSLPQGYEQYF | TRBJ2-7 | . | TRBV5-4 | .
TGTGCCAGCAGCTCAATCGGACAGACCTACGAGCAGTACTTC | CASSSIGQTYEQYF | TRBJ2-7 | . | TRBV7-2 | .
TGTGCCAGCAGTCGAGCGGGGGGGCCCGTCGTTTACAATGAGCAGTTCTTC | CASSRAGGPVVYNEQFF | TRBJ2-1 | TRBD2 | TRBV6-6 | once
TGTGCCAGCAGTCCCCCAGGCGTGGCCACTGAAGCTTTCTTT | CASSPPGVATEAFF | TRBJ1-1 | . | TRBV28 | once
TGTGCCAGTAGTACGAGGGTCCGAGACACCGGGGAGCTGTTTTTT | CASSTRVRDTGELFF | TRBJ2-2 | . | TRBV19 | .
TGTGCCAGCAGCGGATACAGGGGGCAACATGGCTACACCTTC | CASSGYRGQHGYTF | TRBJ1-2 | TRBD1 | TRBV5-6 | .
TGCGCCAGCAGCCGCGCGGGGGACCTACTTAGCACAGATACGCAGTATTTT | CASSRAGDLLSTDTQYF | TRBJ2-3 | TRBD2 | TRBV5-1 | .
TGTGCCAGCAGTCCCCAGCCGGGACTAGGGTACTACGAGCAGTACTTC | CASSPQPGLGYYEQYF | TRBJ2-7 | TRBD2 | TRBV27 | once
TGTGCCAGCAGCTTCCTCGTTACAGGGGACCCAGGAGCCACTGAAGCTTTCTTT | CASSFLVTGDPGATEAFF | TRBJ1-1 | TRBD1 | TRBV7-9 | .
TGTGCCTGGAGTAGGACTAGCGGGGGTCTCAATGAGCAGTTCTTC | CAWSRTSGGLNEQFF | TRBJ2-1 | TRBD2 | TRBV30 | .
TGTGCCAGCAAAAGTGGGGACAGGCTAGACTTT | CASKSGDRLDF | TRBJ1-6 | TRBD1 | TRBV6-5 | .
TGTGCCAGCAGCTGGCGGGACAGGGATAATGAGCAGTACTTC | CASSWRDRDNEQYF | TRBJ2-7 | TRBD1 | TRBV5-4 | .
TGTGCCAGCAGTGAAGGCTACAATCAGCCCCAGCATTTT | CASSEGYNQPQHF | TRBJ1-5 | . | TRBV6-1 | .
TGTGCCAGCAGCTTTAACCAACTGGGCAGGGGCGTATACAATGAGCAGTTCTTC | CASSFNQLGRGVYNEQFF | TRBJ2-1 | . | TRBV11-2 | .
TGTGCCAGTAGTCCCCTTTCGACTAGCGGGATCTCCTACAATGAGCAGTTCTTC | CASSPLSTSGISYNEQFF | TRBJ2-1 | TRBD2 | TRBV19 | few
TGTGCCAGCAGGGGGACCGGGACAGGGATTAACTATGGCTACACCTTC | CASRGTGTGINYGYTF | TRBJ1-2 | TRBD1 | TRBV28 | .
TGTGCCATCAGGGCGGGGGACCCCGGGGAGCTGTTTTTT | CAIRAGDPGELFF | TRBJ2-2 | TRBD2 | TRBV10-3 | .
TGTGCCAGCTCACCACCCAACCCAGCGGGGGGGCCAAGGATAGAGTATTTT | CASSPPNPAGGPRIEYF | TRBJ2-3 | TRBD2 | TRBV18 | few
TGTGCCAGCAGCTTAGTACGGGACAGGGGGCGCGGCTACACCTTC | CASSLVRDRGRGYTF | TRBJ1-2 | TRBD1 | TRBV7-2 | few
TGTGCTAGCAGTCCCGGACAGGGTCCCTACAATGAGCAGTTCTTC | CASSPGQGPYNEQFF | TRBJ2-1 | TRBD1 | TRBV7-7 | .
TGCGCCAGCAGCCAAAAGGAGGGGTTAGGGGCCTACGAGCAGTACTTC | CASSQKEGLGAYEQYF | TRBJ2-7 | . | TRBV4-1 | .
TGCAGCTTCTGGACAGACGACCACTATGGCTACACCTTC | CSFWTDDHYGYTF | TRBJ1-2 | . | TRBV29-1 | .
TGTGCCAGCAGTCCCAACAGGGGCAATCAGCCCCAGCATTTT | CASSPNRGNQPQHF | TRBJ1-5 | . | TRBV27 | .